This entry lists 10 T cell receptor beta chains sequenced from one sample in a study of CD8 T cells in ankylosing spondylitis. Study-wide findings and caveats: There was a TCR beta motif, made of several highly homologous variants, that appeared characteristic of ankylosing spondylitis blood.

These receptors are not linked to any known antigen. Via MiXCR, TCRdb re-called the 5' RACE reads, giving one row per CDR3 protein. Of over 450,000 distinct CDR3 sequences listed, about 13% are singletons. Sequenced: blood, either unsorted or a sorted T cell fraction (not recorded which). These receptors were obtained from a male donor with ankylosing spondylitis.

A few counts support this clonotype. The genes are TRBV18 and TRBJ2-1, with TRBD2 identical over 10 bases. This CDR3 has 14 residues. Germline V gives CDR1 KGHSH, CDR2 LQKENI. Losses at the gene ends were 8 bases for V and 3 bases for J; bases not matched to a gene: 4. CDR3 sequence: CASGTSGDYNEQFF. CDR3 nucleotide sequence: TGTGCCAGCGGAACTAGCGGGGACTACAATGAGCAGTTCTTC.

V usage is TRBV11-2 and J usage is TRBJ2-1; TRBD1 matches 9 bases. CDR1 and CDR2 from the germline V gene are SGHAT and FQNNGV. V lost 4 bases and J lost 12; bases outside the gene matches: 16. The CDR3 runs 16 residues. The CDR3 loop reads CASSSNRGRVYLRQFF. The CDR3 coding sequence is TGTGCCAGCAGCTCCAACAGGGGGCGAGTCTATTTACGGCAGTTCTTC.

The chain couples TRBV3-1 to TRBJ2-2, with D possibly TRBD2 on 5 matching bases. Trimming pared 0 bases from V and 2 bases from J, leaving 10 bases between. Germline-derived CDR1 and CDR2 are LGHDT and YNNKEL (reference sequence). This CDR3 region has 16 residues. The CDR3 reads CASSQDRAANTGELFF. The DNA for the CDR3 is TGTGCCAGCAGCCAAGATCGAGCGGCCAACACCGGGGAGCTGTTTTTT.

V is TRBV11-2 and J is TRBJ2-1; no firm D call. Trimming removed 7 bases at V and 0 bases at J, with 13 bases between. The CDR3 sequence is 15 residues long. Per the germline V gene, CDR1 is SGHAT and CDR2 is FQNNGV. CDR3 bases: TGTGCCAGCAAAGGCCGGCTACTCTCCTACAATGAGCAGTTCTTC. Translated: CASKGRLLSYNEQFF.

This clonotype has a handful of counts. The chain recombines TRBV5-1 with TRBJ2-1, with 8 bases matching TRBD2. Per germline, CDR1 SGHRS and CDR2 YFSETQ. V lost 2 bases, J lost 6 bases, and 4 bases stayed unmatched. This CDR3 contains 14 residues. CDR3 residues: CASSLEAGVNEQFF. CDR3 nucleotides: TGCGCCAGCAGCTTAGAAGCGGGGGTCAATGAGCAGTTCTTC.

The sample holds a few counts of this clonotype. The chain is built from TRBV20-1 and TRBJ2-1; 8 nucleotides align to TRBD2. CDR1 is DFQATT, CDR2 SNEGSKA, per germline (reference sequence). The CDR3 length is 13 residues. V gave up 2 bases and J gave up 10 bases; unmatched junction bases: 7. The CDR3 DNA follows: TGCAGTGCTAGATTGACTAGCGAAGACGAGCAGTTCTTC. Translation: CSARLTSEDEQFF.

Only a few counts were recorded for this clonotype. V and J are TRBV4-1 and TRBJ2-4; either TRBD1 or TRBD2 may supply D (5 bases each). Between the trimmed V and J ends, which lost 1 base and 9 bases, there was a span of 13 bases. The CDR3 is 14 residues long. The germline gives CDR1 MGHRA, CDR2 YSYEKL. This CDR3 reads CASSQVGRESIQYF. In DNA, the CDR3 is TGCGCCAGCAGCCAAGTGGGCAGGGAGAGCATTCAGTACTTC.

In this sample, this clonotype turned up a few times. The V call is TRBV6-5, the J call TRBJ1-5, with D hard to call. The germline V gene has CDR1 MNHEY and CDR2 SVGAGI. V was cut by 4 bases and J by 5 bases, with 9 bases left in between. The CDR3 spans 13 residues. The CDR3 region is CASSSRVYQPQHF. The CDR3 coding sequence is TGTGCCAGCAGTTCGAGGGTCTATCAGCCCCAGCATTTT.

This clonotype was recorded a few times. The chain carries TRBV29-1 and TRBJ2-1; TRBD2 is a possible D gene (7 bases). The CDR3 consists of 14 residues. Deletions cut 5 bases from V and 5 bases from J, with 16 bases between. CDR1 is SQVTM and CDR2 is ANQGSEA in the germline V gene. CDR3 sequence reads: CSVTLGGPNNEQFF. DNA of the CDR3: TGCAGCGTTACCTTGGGGGGGCCAAACAATGAGCAGTTCTTC.

A few counts support this clonotype. The chain carries TRBV6-2 or TRBV6-3 and TRBJ2-6; 9 nucleotides agree with TRBD1. V shed 0 bases and J 0 bases; nucleotides not matched to a gene: 9. CDR3 length: 20 amino acids. The germline gives CDR1 MNHEY, CDR2 SVGEGT. CDR3 sequence reads: CASSYSPPGQGSSGANVLTF. The CDR3 nucleotides are TGTGCCAGCAGTTACTCCCCACCGGGACAGGGCTCCTCTGGGGCCAACGTCCTGACTTTC.